The source of this T cell receptor beta chain is a study of shared clonotypes between healthy human individuals. Study overall: CD4 naive cells filled three plates per donor, CD4 memory three, CD8 naive two and CD8 memory one.

Clones were sequenced by immunoSEQ multiplex PCR, and TCRdb holds only the in-frame ones, with some missing. The repertoire holds some 300,000 clones, with more than 60% as singletons. This clone was seen many times. V dropped 5 bases and J dropped 0 bases, with 7 bases sitting between them. The CDR3 spans 14 residues. Looked up from germline, CDR1 is MNHEY and CDR2 is SVGAGI. The chain links TRBV6-5 to TRBJ2-2; TRBD2 might be the D (5 bases). The clonotype was recovered from a man aged 25 to 40 in good health. The source material was memory CD4+ T cells sorted from blood. Specified subset: CD45RA-negative fraction. CDR3 region: CASSRGPNTGELFF. CDR3 coding DNA: TGTGCCAGCAGTCGAGGGCCGAACACCGGGGAGCTGTTTTTT.